These T cell receptor beta chains were read from a single sample in a study of blood T cell repertoires in COVID-19. This table comes from immunoSEQ multiplex PCR, and its TCRdb copy is limited to in-frame clones, with some not included. In the table there are nearly 200,000 clones, around four fifths of which are singletons. Sequencing was carried out using peripheral blood. All receptors derive from a man between 60 and 75 years old with COVID-19, enrolled during active disease. Each CDR3 is given with its conserved first and last residue. Fields, in order: V gene, D gene, J gene, clone size, CDR3 protein, CDR3 DNA. A D gene is named only where the DNA matches it firmly. Where a row states a size, it is once, few, many or the class of an expanded clone; other rows omit it.

>TRBV18|TRBD1|TRBJ2-7|once
CASSPRDREGEQYF
TGTGCCAGCTCACCCAGGGACAGGGAAGGCGAGCAGTACTTC
>TRBV29-1|-|TRBJ2-1|-
CSVVPGLKSNNEQFF
TGCAGCGTGGTCCCGGGACTCAAATCCAACAATGAGCAGTTCTTC
>TRBV4-1|-|TRBJ2-1|-
CASSQVQRGNEQFF
TGCGCCAGCAGCCAAGTCCAGAGAGGTAATGAGCAGTTCTTC
>TRBV5-4|TRBD2|TRBJ2-7|-
CASSSFTSGSIHEQYF
TGTGCCAGCAGCTCCTTCACTAGCGGGAGTATCCACGAGCAGTACTTC
>TRBV5-4|TRBD1|TRBJ1-1|-
CASSLGQGVFNTEAFF
TGTGCCAGCAGCTTGGGACAGGGGGTTTTTAACACTGAAGCTTTCTTT
>TRBV19|-|TRBJ1-2|few
CASTPSDSNYGYTF
TGTGCCAGTACCCCCTCGGACTCTAACTATGGCTACACCTTC
>TRBV6-2/TRBV6-3|-|TRBJ1-3|few
CASSPRGQSRGNTIYF
TGTGCCAGCAGCCCGAGAGGACAGTCCCGTGGAAACACCATATATTTT
>TRBV6-6|TRBD2|TRBJ2-7|-
CASRDTSGSYEQYF
TGTGCCAGCAGAGATACTAGCGGCTCCTACGAGCAGTACTTC
>TRBV13|-|TRBJ1-5|-
CASSLARSNQPQHF
TGTGCCAGCAGCTTAGCCAGAAGCAATCAGCCCCAGCATTTT
>TRBV7-9|-|TRBJ2-3|-
CASSSGQSPGGAQYF
TGTGCCAGCAGCTCCGGACAGAGCCCTGGCGGAGCGCAGTATTTT
>TRBV6-1|-|TRBJ1-1|-
CASSDLYTEAFF
TGTGCCAGCAGTGACCTATACACTGAAGCTTTCTTT
>TRBV18|TRBD1|TRBJ1-2|-
CASSQTGDGYTF
TGTGCCAGCTCACAAACAGGGGACGGCTACACCTTC
>TRBV3-1/TRBV3-2|-|TRBJ1-3|-
CASSQDLGAGNTIYF
TGTGCCAGCAGCCAAGATCTCGGAGCGGGAAACACCATATATTTT
>TRBV7-2|-|TRBJ2-7|-
CASSSVYEQYF
TGTGCCAGCAGCTCAGTTTACGAGCAGTACTTC
>TRBV20-1|-|TRBJ1-2|-
CSATGSYGYTF
TGCAGTGCAACAGGGAGTTACGGCTACACCTTC
>TRBV11-2|TRBD2|TRBJ2-3|-
CASSFRVLLAGGSSDTQYF
TGTGCCAGCAGCTTCAGGGTCCTACTAGCGGGAGGTTCTTCAGATACGCAGTATTTT
>TRBV9|TRBD1|TRBJ1-1|-
CASSPTGQPGTEAFF
TGTGCCAGCAGCCCGACGGGACAGCCCGGCACTGAAGCTTTCTTT
>TRBV27|-|TRBJ1-4|few
CASSFLTGGEKLFF
TGTGCCAGCAGTTTTCTCACAGGAGGGGAAAAACTGTTTTTT
>TRBV27|-|TRBJ2-1|-
CASSSSVQGNNEQFF
TGTGCCAGCAGTTCCTCCGTTCAGGGTAACAATGAGCAGTTCTTC
>TRBV7-2|TRBD1|TRBJ2-7|-
CASSLGTVGQYF
TGTGCCAGCAGCCTTGGGACAGTCGGGCAGTACTTC
>TRBV4-2|-|TRBJ1-3|-
CASSQEGPSGSGNTIYF
TGTGCCAGCAGCCAGGAGGGTCCAAGCGGCTCTGGAAACACCATATATTTT
>TRBV28|-|TRBJ2-1|-
CASSSRRQTFF
TGTGCCAGCAGTTCGCGTCGGCAGACTTTCTTC
>TRBV27|-|TRBJ2-1|-
CASSPRRSYNEQFF
TGTGCCAGCAGCCCCCGGAGGTCCTACAATGAGCAGTTCTTC
>TRBV5-1|-|TRBJ1-6|-
CASSLDRDNSPLHF
TGCGCCAGCAGCTTGGACAGGGATAATTCACCCCTCCACTTT
>TRBV20-1|TRBD2|TRBJ2-1|once
CSASVAGGRSEQFF
TGCAGTGCTAGTGTAGCGGGAGGGCGAAGTGAGCAGTTCTTC
>TRBV9|-|TRBJ2-2|-
CASTTDTSGELFF
TGTGCCAGCACGACGGACACCTCCGGGGAGCTGTTTTTT
>TRBV5-1|TRBD2|TRBJ2-4|-
CASTWTSGTGWAKNIQYF
TGCGCCAGCACCTGGACTAGCGGGACGGGGTGGGCCAAAAACATTCAGTACTTC
>TRBV27|TRBD2|TRBJ2-3|-
CATKGLAGDTQYF
TGTGCCACCAAGGGACTAGCGGGAGATACGCAGTATTTT
>TRBV27|-|TRBJ2-1|-
CASKGAGAYNEQFF
TGTGCCAGCAAAGGGGCCGGCGCTTACAATGAGCAGTTCTTC
>TRBV7-2|-|TRBJ2-7|-
CASSLNRDYEQYF
TGTGCCAGCAGCTTGAACAGGGACTACGAGCAGTACTTC
>TRBV6-1|-|TRBJ1-2|few
CASSEGQGRGYGYTF
TGTGCCAGCAGTGAAGGTCAAGGTCGGGGCTATGGCTACACCTTC
>TRBV10-3|-|TRBJ1-2|-
CAISEIRVHGYTF
TGTGCCATCAGTGAAATCAGGGTACATGGCTACACCTTC
>TRBV7-3|-|TRBJ2-5|-
CASSLRGRAPETQYF
TGTGCCAGCAGCTTAAGGGGCAGAGCCCCAGAGACCCAGTACTTC
>TRBV30|TRBD1|TRBJ1-6|-
CAWQRTGVAPLHF
TGTGCCTGGCAGAGAACAGGGGTCGCACCCCTCCACTTT
>TRBV19|-|TRBJ1-5|few
CATQRPGQLNQPQHF
TGTGCCACTCAGCGCCCCGGACAATTGAATCAGCCCCAGCATTTT
>TRBV27|-|TRBJ1-3|-
CASRAGTYSGNTIYF
TGTGCCAGCAGAGCCGGGACATACTCTGGAAACACCATATATTTT
>TRBV19|TRBD2|TRBJ2-3|few
CASSIRRGGTDTQYF
TGTGCCAGTAGTATTCGTCGCGGGGGGACAGATACGCAGTATTTT
>TRBV9|-|TRBJ1-1|-
CASSVEYRATEAFF
TGTGCCAGCAGCGTAGAATACAGGGCCACTGAAGCTTTCTTT
>TRBV10-3|-|TRBJ2-5|-
CATQGRETQYF
TGTGCCACACAGGGGAGGGAGACCCAGTACTTC
>TRBV6-5|TRBD1|TRBJ2-7|-
CAITPRGQVYEQYF
TGTGCCATTACACCACGGGGACAGGTTTACGAGCAGTACTTC
>TRBV7-9|-|TRBJ1-1|-
CASSVQNTEAFF
TGTGCCAGCAGCGTACAGAACACTGAAGCTTTCTTT
>TRBV5-4|TRBD1|TRBJ1-4|-
CASSPGQGVNEKLFF
TGTGCCAGCAGCCCCGGACAGGGCGTTAATGAAAAACTGTTTTTT
>TRBV5-1|TRBD1|TRBJ2-5|-
CASQKTGNETQYF
TGCGCCAGCCAAAAGACAGGGAACGAGACCCAGTACTTC
>TRBV5-1|-|TRBJ1-2|-
CASSLTGSDGYTF
TGCGCCAGCAGCTTGACAGGGAGTGATGGCTACACCTTC
>TRBV12-3/TRBV12-4|-|TRBJ1-3|-
CASSPAGNTIYF
TGTGCCAGCAGTCCTGCTGGAAACACCATATATTTT
>TRBV7-9|-|TRBJ1-2|-
CASSSSVQDSYGYTF
TGTGCCAGCAGCTCCAGCGTACAGGATTCCTATGGCTACACCTTC
>TRBV9|-|TRBJ1-5|once
CASSPHPDSDQPQHF
TGTGCCAGCAGCCCCCATCCGGACAGCGATCAGCCCCAGCATTTT
>TRBV7-8|-|TRBJ2-1|-
CASSLPSLNEQFF
TGTGCCAGCAGCTTGCCAAGCTTAAATGAGCAGTTCTTC
>TRBV11-2|-|TRBJ2-2|-
CASSFKGGTGELFF
TGTGCCAGCAGCTTCAAAGGGGGCACCGGGGAGCTGTTTTTT
>TRBV18|TRBD1|TRBJ1-6|-
CASSPGTGNSPLHF
TGTGCCAGCTCACCCGGGACAGGGAATTCACCCCTCCACTTT